A single sample gave rise to the 13 T cell receptor beta chains below, sequenced in a study of response to subunit inactivated influenza vaccine. TCRdb re-called the RT-PCR reads through MiXCR, storing one row per CDR3 protein. The table includes more than 450,000 distinct CDR3 sequences, around 11% detected once. The input for sequencing was PBMCs from blood, taken on the day of vaccination. The receptors were sampled from a man aged 50 to 59 who received an inactivated influenza vaccine.

V and J are TRBV5-1 and TRBJ2-7; maybe TRBD1 (5 bases). Per the germline V gene, CDR1 is SGHRS and CDR2 is YFSETQ. V was clipped by 1 base and J by 5 bases, with 13 bases between them. The CDR3 consists of 14 residues. The CDR3, as DNA: TGCGCCAGCAGCTTGCCAGGGTCCTATGACGAGCAGTACTTC. Translating it yields CASSLPGSYDEQYF.

This chain links TRBV10-1 with TRBJ2-2; 13 positions agree with TRBD2. The V gene's germline CDR1 is WNHNN and CDR2 SYGVQD (reference sequence). V was clipped by 6 bases and J by 3 bases; unmatched bases: 13. The CDR3 is made up of 19 amino acids. The CDR3 DNA follows: TGCGCCAGCAGCTCTACTCTACTAGCGGGGGGGACAGACACCGGGGAGCTGTTTTTT. The encoded protein is CASSSTLLAGGTDTGELFF.

The rearrangement uses TRBV14 and TRBJ2-7; D remains ambiguous. Judging by the DNA end, TRBJ2-1 fits better; the J call may be wrong. Looked up from germline, CDR1 is SGHDN and CDR2 is FVKESK. The CDR3 totals 13 residues. The CDR3 spells CASSQDNAYEQFF. In DNA form, the CDR3 reads TGTGCCAGCAGCCAAGACAATGCGTACGAGCAGTTCTTC.

CDR3 bases: TGCGCCAGCAGCTTCCGGGAAAACTATGGCTACACCTTC. Amino acids: CASSFRENYGYTF. The J gene is TRBJ1-2, the V gene TRBV5-1; unclear D gene. V dropped 2 bases and J dropped 2 bases, with 7 bases sitting between them. Looked up from germline, CDR1 is SGHRS and CDR2 is YFSETQ. This CDR3 comprises 13 residues. The entire variable domain, with the rest obtained from reference TRBV5-1 and TRBJ1-2, is as follows: KAGVTQTPRYLIKTRGQQVTLSCSPISGHRSVSWYQQTPGQGLQFLFEYFSETQRNKGNFPGRFSGRQFSNSRSEMNVSTLELGDSALYLCASSFRENYGYTFGSGTRLTVV.

In this sample, this clonotype turned up many times. The CDR3 here is CATSSTAGTGGRFEQYF. The CDR3 DNA reads TGTGCCACCAGCAGTACTGCCGGGACAGGGGGTCGATTCGAGCAGTACTTC. The chain uses TRBV15 and TRBJ2-7, with TRBD1 matching over 11 bases. CDR3 size: 17 residues. Germline loops: CDR1 LNHNV, CDR2 YYDKDF (reference sequence). Germline trimming cut 3 bases from V and 6 bases from J; bases unmatched to any gene: 13.

This clonotype was seen a few times. The rearrangement joins TRBV6-1 to TRBJ1-1; D remains ambiguous. V gave up 8 bases and J gave up 3 bases, with 4 bases separating them. From germline, CDR1 is MNHNS and CDR2 SASEGT. CDR3 size: 10 residues. The CDR3 is CASLYTEAFF. CDR3 DNA sequence: TGTGCCAGCTTGTACACTGAAGCTTTCTTT.

V usage is TRBV11-2 and J usage is TRBJ2-3, with unresolved D. This CDR3 region has 15 residues. V was shortened by 0 bases and J by 1 base, with 8 bases between the two germline ends. CDR1 is SGHAT, CDR2 FQNNGV, per germline. CDR3 protein: CASSLDHRGTDTQYF. The CDR3 DNA sequence: TGTGCCAGCAGCTTAGATCATAGAGGCACAGATACGCAGTATTTT.

This rearrangement joins TRBV28 to TRBJ2-7; D not certain. Germline V gene lookup returns CDR1 MDHEN and CDR2 SYDVKM. The CDR3 runs 13 residues. V shed 4 bases and J shed 6 bases, with 13 bases lying between them. CDR3 amino acids: CASSSGYLFEQYF. The CDR3 coding sequence is TGTGCCAGCAGTTCCGGGTACCTCTTCGAGCAGTACTTC.

This clonotype came up many times. The chain employs TRBV18 and TRBJ2-2; D possibly corresponds to TRBD1 (6 bases). Trimming left V 1 base short and J 4 bases short, with 7 bases between. The germline CDR1 and CDR2 sequences are KGHSH and LQKENI. This CDR3 is built from 14 residues. The CDR3 DNA reads TGTGCCAGCTCACCACGGGACACCACCGGGGAGCTGTTTTTT. This sequence encodes CASSPRDTTGELFF.

The V and J genes are TRBV7-9 and TRBJ2-7, with D possibly matching TRBD2 (6 bases). V gave up 9 bases and J gave up 3 bases, with 12 bases separating them. CDR3 length: 12 residues. From germline, CDR1 is SEHNR and CDR2 FQNEAQ (reference sequence). CDR3 in amino acids: CASGGIGYEQYF. CDR3 coding DNA: TGTGCCAGTGGGGGGATTGGCTACGAGCAGTACTTC.

This clonotype was seen more than once but under ten times. This chain connects TRBV3-1 to TRBJ2-7; D is uncertain. There are 14 residues in the CDR3. V dropped 0 bases and J dropped 2 bases, with 8 bases sitting between them. CDR1 LGHDT and CDR2 YNNKEL come from the germline V gene (reference sequence). The CDR3: CASSQERLTYEQYF. The CDR3 DNA follows: TGTGCCAGCAGCCAAGAAAGGTTAACCTACGAGCAGTACTTC.

The rearrangement joins TRBV10-3 to TRBJ1-4; the match to TRBD1 covers 7 bases. The V gene's germline CDR1 is ENHRY and CDR2 SYGVKD. The V gene end was trimmed by 2 bases and the J gene end by 7 bases; junction bases not matched to a gene: 4. CDR3 length: 14 amino acids. CDR3 sequence reads: CAISERSGGEKLFF. The CDR3 DNA is TGTGCCATCAGTGAGCGGTCAGGGGGTGAAAAACTGTTTTTT.

Remarks on this clonotype: Given a much more abundant clone one base away, this may be a read error. The CDR3 DNA is TGCGCCAGCAGCGACAGCGGGAGGGCCTTCTACAATGAGCAGTTCTTC. Translated, it gives CASSDSGRAFYNEQFF. The chain carries TRBV4-3 and TRBJ2-1, with TRBD2 matching over 10 bases. V dropped 5 bases and J dropped 3; count of bases not matched to a gene: 7. This CDR3 is 16 amino acids long. The germline gives CDR1 LGHNA, CDR2 YSLEER.